This TCR beta chain originates from a study of metastatic and nonmetastatic thyroid tumors (TCRdb year 2020). Concerning the study at large: For patients with malignant and with benign thyroid disease, the researchers compared repertoires between peripheral blood samples and tumor or nodule tissue samples.

What the work shows at the level of the full study, not this receptor alone: TCR beta diversity was reported as significantly higher in malignant tumors than in benign nodules, in both blood and tumor samples.

Libraries were constructed by PCR. Instrument used: Illumina HiSeq 4000. High-throughput sequencing was used to profile the CDR3 region of the TCR beta-chain in every patient. Turning to the authors' computational methods: The researchers built a classifier to tell apart papillary thyroid cancer patients with distant metastasis, based on CDR3 differences among clinicopathological groups. The Shannon index was used to measure repertoire diversity, and the Morisita-Horn index was used to measure how similar tumor and blood repertoires were. TCRdb trimmed the raw reads at Q25, called clones with MiXCR and kept productive beta chains. TCRdb's processing, not the authors' own work, is the source of the V and J calls. In all, the sample holds tens of thousands of clones, and about 12% of those were seen once. The ten most abundant clones make up roughly 9% of the sample. CDR1 and CDR2 are read off the germline V gene as SNHLY and FYNNEI. The junction carries 19 bases between V and J, which are trimmed by 10 bases and 2 bases respectively. The CDR3 spans 15 residues, from the cysteine through the phenylalanine. The only DNA kept is the CDR3, 45 bases in frame from the first base.

No treatment had been received by any patient before thyroid surgery. Using T-cell receptor beta sequencing, the researchers looked back retrospectively at clinical samples from patients, gathered between about 2012 and 2018. This clone was recorded a few times. Its antigen remains unidentified. A much larger clone is a single base away; this may be a read error. The sequencing sample was made of blood. This sequence originates from a male donor with papillary thyroid cancer or a benign thyroid nodule (not recorded which). Some clones in this sample may be carry-over from other donors' samples. This sequence uses TRBV2 and TRBJ2-3; the D segment could be TRBD2, given 6 matching bases. The DNA sequence is TGTGCCAACGGCCCGGCTAGCGCGCCCACAGATACGCAGTATTTT. Its protein product is CANGPASAPTDTQYF.